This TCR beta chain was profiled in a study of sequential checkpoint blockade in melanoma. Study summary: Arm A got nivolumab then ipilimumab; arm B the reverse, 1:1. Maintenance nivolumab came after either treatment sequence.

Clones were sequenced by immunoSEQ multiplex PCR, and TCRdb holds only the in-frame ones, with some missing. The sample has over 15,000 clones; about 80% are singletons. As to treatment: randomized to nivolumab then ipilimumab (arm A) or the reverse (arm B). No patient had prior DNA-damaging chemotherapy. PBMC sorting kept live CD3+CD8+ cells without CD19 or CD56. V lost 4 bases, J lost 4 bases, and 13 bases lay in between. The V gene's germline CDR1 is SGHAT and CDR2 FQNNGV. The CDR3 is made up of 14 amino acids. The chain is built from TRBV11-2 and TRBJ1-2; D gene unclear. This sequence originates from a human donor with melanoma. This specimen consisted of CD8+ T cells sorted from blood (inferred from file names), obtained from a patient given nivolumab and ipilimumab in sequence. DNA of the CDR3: TGTGCCAGCAGCTCTCTGCGATCGAGCTATGGCTACACCTTC. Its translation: CASSSLRSSYGYTF. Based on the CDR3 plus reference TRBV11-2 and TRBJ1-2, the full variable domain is EAGVAQSPRYKIIEKRQSVAFWCNPISGHATLYWYQQILGQGPKLLIQFQNNGVVDDSQLPKDRFSAERLKGVDSTLKIQPAKLEDSAVYLCASSSLRSSYGYTFGSGTRLTVV.